This TCR beta chain was found in a study of cytotoxic CD8 clonotypes in ibrutinib-treated CLL. Notes on the study in general: Higher clonality was seen at ibrutinib response and a return toward baseline at progression.

Profiling relied on immunoSEQ multiplex PCR, and the TCRdb table lists in-frame clones only, not all of them. The sample holds 130,000 to 150,000 clones; 75% to 95% are singletons and the top ten take approximately 11%. In germline, CDR1 is MNHNY, CDR2 SVGAGI (reference sequence). Trimming stripped 8 bases from V and 6 bases from J, with 17 bases between. CDR3 length: 13 amino acids. As to this clone: Its antigen is unidentified.

The TCR beta libraries used around 2.2 micrograms of genomic DNA that came from cryopreserved PBMCs. The receptor's source is a human donor with chronic lymphocytic leukemia. The chain is built from TRBV6-6 and TRBJ2-7; D is perhaps TRBD2 (6 bases). The sample here was PBMCs, taken after 12 months of ibrutinib treatment. As DNA, the CDR3 is TGTGCCAGCCTACTCAGTCCCGGGAGCGAGCAGTACTTC. Residues: CASLLSPGSEQYF.